This T cell receptor beta chain was documented in a study of blood T cell repertoires in COVID-19. The CDR3 extends over 13 amino acids. V lost 8 bases to trimming and J lost 5 bases; unmatched junction nucleotides: 5. Germline assignment: CDR1 SNHLY and CDR2 FYNNEI. The repertoire was sequenced with immunoSEQ multiplex PCR; TCRdb's copy has only in-frame clones and lacks some. The sample holds a few hundred thousand clones, around 82% seen once. V usage is TRBV2 and J usage is TRBJ2-1; 8 bases map to TRBD1. The origin of this receptor is a woman of 80 years or more with acute or convalescent COVID-19. The material sequenced was peripheral blood. The CDR3: CASRTGRNNEQFF. The CDR3 bases are TGTGCCAGCCGGACAGGGCGTAACAATGAGCAGTTCTTC. Complete variable domain (other parts from reference TRBV2 and TRBJ2-1): EPEVTQTPSHQVTQMGQEVILRCVPISNHLYFYWYRQILGQKVEFLVSFYNNEISEKSEIFDDQFSVERPDGSNFTLKIRSTKLEDSAMYFCASRTGRNNEQFFGPGTRLTVL.